The rows below give T cell receptor beta chains drawn from one sample of a study of T cell responses to AZD1222 COVID-19 vaccine. Produced via immunoSEQ multiplex PCR; TCRdb's table is partial and in-frame only. Among 200,000 or so clones listed, roughly 92% were seen once. The input for sequencing was peripheral blood, taken 28 days after the second AZD1222 dose. The receptors were gathered from an adult who received the AZD1222 COVID-19 vaccine. Both conserved end residues are part of each CDR3. Each record gives: J gene, V gene, D gene, CDR3 length, CDR3 DNA, CDR3 protein. The D gene is left open where the match is weak.

TRBJ1-1	TRBV12-3/TRBV12-4	-	13	TGTGCCAGCAGCGGACTCGTTGGCACTGAAGCTTTCTTT	CASSGLVGTEAFF
TRBJ2-3	TRBV5-4	TRBD2	15	TGTGCCAGCAGCTTCGGCGGGGGGGTAACAGATACGCAGTATTTT	CASSFGGGVTDTQYF
TRBJ2-7	TRBV29-1	-	13	TGCAGCGTTGAAGATGACACCGCCTACGAGCAGTACTTC	CSVEDDTAYEQYF
TRBJ1-2	TRBV7-9	-	13	TGTGCCAGCAGCTCAGACAAAAACTATGGCTACACCTTC	CASSSDKNYGYTF
TRBJ2-7	TRBV5-5	TRBD1	15	TGTGCCAGCAGCTTGGGGTTGACAGGGAACTACGAGCAGTACTTC	CASSLGLTGNYEQYF
TRBJ1-2	TRBV6-1	-	13	TGTGCCAGCAGTGAAGGGCCCTCCGTAGGCTACACCTTC	CASSEGPSVGYTF
TRBJ1-5	TRBV5-6	-	14	TGTGCCAGCAGCTTGGGGCAGGGCCATCAGCCCCAGCATTTT	CASSLGQGHQPQHF
TRBJ1-5	TRBV28	TRBD1	14	TGTGCCAGCAGTGGACAGGCCCCAGGTCAGCCCCAGCATTTT	CASSGQAPGQPQHF
TRBJ1-4	TRBV9	TRBD1	16	TGTGCCAGCAGCGTAGCCGGGACAGCTCTTAATGAAAAACTGTTTTTT	CASSVAGTALNEKLFF
TRBJ1-1	TRBV20-1	-	12	TGCAGTGCTAGTTTCCGAGGGGCTGAAGCTTTCTTT	CSASFRGAEAFF
TRBJ1-5	TRBV4-1	-	16	TGCGCCAGCAGCCAACCCGGGACGGCTAGGGGTCAGCCCCAGCATTTT	CASSQPGTARGQPQHF
TRBJ1-6	TRBV6-1	-	14	TGTGCCAGCAGTGAATCCGGAGGGAATTCACCCCTCCACTTT	CASSESGGNSPLHF
TRBJ1-2	TRBV7-9	TRBD1	15	TGTGCCAGCAGCGCCATTGGGACAGATAACTATGGCTACACCTTC	CASSAIGTDNYGYTF
TRBJ2-1	TRBV10-3	-	12	TGTGCCATCAGTGTTGCATCCAATGAGCAGTTCTTC	CAISVASNEQFF
TRBJ1-4	TRBV7-2	TRBD1	12	TGTGCCAGCAGCGACAGGGGTGAAAAACTGTTTTTT	CASSDRGEKLFF
TRBJ2-7	TRBV24-1	-	14	TGTGCCACCAGTGATTCTGGACGGATCTACGAGCAGTACTTC	CATSDSGRIYEQYF
TRBJ2-3	TRBV5-1	-	17	TGCGCCAGCAGAACCAACCCTGGGGGCATAGGCACAGATACGCAGTATTTT	CASRTNPGGIGTDTQYF
TRBJ1-5	TRBV19	-	13	TGTGCCAGTAGCCCCCCTCGGGGTCAGCCCCAGCATTTT	CASSPPRGQPQHF
TRBJ2-2	TRBV7-3	TRBD1	16	TGTGCCAGCAGCAAAGGAGGACAGGGAAACACCGGGGAGCTGTTTTTT	CASSKGGQGNTGELFF
TRBJ1-4	TRBV2	-	16	TGTGCCAGCAGTGAAGAGGACCCGAGAACTAATGAAAAACTGTTTTTT	CASSEEDPRTNEKLFF
TRBJ1-5	TRBV6-1	-	14	TGTGCCAGCAGTGAAGGGGGAGGCAATCAGCCCCAGCATTTT	CASSEGGGNQPQHF
TRBJ2-2	TRBV5-1	TRBD2	15	TGCGCCAGCAGGAGCCGACTAGCGAGCACCGGGGAGCTGTTTTTT	CASRSRLASTGELFF
TRBJ2-3	TRBV30	-	13	TGTGCCTGGAGTGTACTAGAAAGGGGTACGCAGTATTTT	CAWSVLERGTQYF
TRBJ1-2	TRBV9	-	16	TGTGCCAGCAGCGAGTCCCAGAAGCCCCATCCCTATGGCTACACCTTC	CASSESQKPHPYGYTF
TRBJ2-1	TRBV5-1	-	13	TGCGCCAGCAGCATCCCCAGGGTCAATGAGCAGTTCTTC	CASSIPRVNEQFF
TRBJ2-5	TRBV6-1	-	13	TGTGCCAGCAGTGAAGGGTCGCGGGAGACCCAGTACTTC	CASSEGSRETQYF